This entry concerns a single TCR beta chain. Its antigen is still unknown. RNA, at about 0.45 to 1 ug, was reverse transcribed with random hexamers. The method of amplification for TCR beta CDR3 was immunoSEQ multiplex PCR, covering 54 Vbeta and 13 Jbeta. TCRdb reprocessed the immunoSEQ multiplex PCR reads with MiXCR, giving one entry per CDR3 protein. Among approximately 300,000 distinct CDR3 sequences, 89% were seen once, and the ten largest hold roughly 0.17%. This sample is part of a study of CD8 T cells in Susac syndrome. Study results and limitations: In its TCR sequencing and HLA analysis, the study acknowledged that the number of individuals was relatively small.

Trimming took off 3 bases at V and 7 bases at J, with 10 bases between the two ends. The length of the CDR3 is 12 residues. Germline V lookup: CDR1 SGHDT, CDR2 YYEEEE. The sequenced sample consisted of CD8+ T cells from PBMCs. This TCR derives from a human donor with multiple sclerosis. The rearrangement uses TRBV5-6 and TRBJ1-1, with a tentative D call TRBD1 (5 bases). CDR3 region: CASSSGDDEAFF. In DNA form, the CDR3 reads TGTGCCAGCAGCTCGGGGGACGATGAAGCTTTCTTT. The variable domain in full, completed from reference TRBV5-6 and TRBJ1-1, reads DAGVTQSPTHLIKTRGQQVTLRCSPKSGHDTVSWYQQALGQGPQFIFQYYEEEERQRGNFPDRFSGHQFPNYSSELNVNALLLGDSALYLCASSSGDDEAFFGQGTRLTVV.